These 23 T cell receptor beta chains came from one sample sequenced in a study of T cells after posttransplantation cyclophosphamide. The assay was immunoSEQ multiplex PCR, and TCRdb's table has in-frame clones only and misses some. Altogether approximately 24,000 clones were found in the sample, and no singletons occur. The sample was PBMCs. The receptors shown here come from a man aged 45-65 years in good health, CMV-negative, and a related stem cell transplant donor.

Ten or more counts support this clone. The chain carries TRBV19 and TRBJ2-5, with 8 bases aligning to TRBD1. The CDR3 is 13 amino acids. CDR1 is LNHDA, CDR2 SQIVND, per germline (reference sequence). The V and J ends lost 3 bases and 7 bases, in that order; junction bases with no gene match: 4. The DNA for the CDR3 is TGTGCCAGTAGTATGGACAGGGATGGGACCCAGTACTTC. It translates to CASSMDRDGTQYF.

This clone occurred many times. The V gene is TRBV19, the J gene TRBJ2-2, with D maybe TRBD1 (5 bases). V gave up 2 bases and J gave up 5 bases, with 15 bases separating them. This CDR3 contains 16 residues. Looked up from germline, CDR1 is LNHDA and CDR2 is SQIVND (reference sequence). Here the CDR3 reads CASSIRGQGETGELFF. The CDR3 DNA is TGTGCCAGTAGTATAAGGGGCCAGGGCGAGACCGGGGAGCTGTTTTTT.

This clone came up many times. J is TRBJ2-7 and V is TRBV5-1, with a possible D match to TRBD2 (5 bases). Germline loops: CDR1 SGHRS, CDR2 YFSETQ. Trimming left V 0 bases short and J 0 bases short, with 13 bases between. The CDR3 has 16 amino acids. CDR3 DNA sequence: TGCGCCAGCAGCTTGGTGGGCGGACTGAGCTCCTACGAGCAGTACTTC. It specifies CASSLVGGLSSYEQYF.

This clone occurred many times. The chain recombines TRBV11-2 with TRBJ1-6; 7 bases are shared with TRBD1. This CDR3 has 17 amino acids. The V gene's germline CDR1 is SGHAT and CDR2 FQNNGV. The V gene end was trimmed by 6 bases and the J gene end by 8 bases; junction bases not matched to a gene: 16. The CDR3 bases are TGTGCCAGCAGTCCTACGACAGGGTCTAGGTCCTATTCACCCCTCCACTTT. This codes for CASSPTTGSRSYSPLHF.

This clone came up many times. The chain is built from TRBV14 and TRBJ1-3, with 9 bases identical to TRBD1. V was pared by 5 bases and J by 5 bases, with 10 bases of the junction left unmatched. CDR1 and CDR2 from the germline V gene are SGHDN and FVKESK. The CDR3 is made up of 16 amino acids. CDR3 amino acids: CASSFGTGNLRNTIYF. In nucleotides, the CDR3 is TGTGCCAGCAGCTTCGGGACAGGGAATTTGAGAAACACCATATATTTT.

This clone was seen ten or more times. The V and J genes are TRBV7-2 and TRBJ2-2; D might be TRBD1 (6 bases). This CDR3 is 14 amino acids long. Trimming stripped 5 bases from V and 2 bases from J, with 9 bases between. Germline V gene data show CDR1 as SGHTA and CDR2 as FQGNSA. The CDR3 DNA sequence: TGTGCCAGCAGCCGGGACACAAACACCGGGGAGCTGTTTTTT. Translation gives CASSRDTNTGELFF. The full variable domain, with the rest looked up from reference TRBV7-2 and TRBJ2-2, is GAGVSQSPSNKVTEKGKDVELRCDPISGHTALYWYRQSLGQGLEFLIYFQGNSAPDKSGLPSDRFSAERTGGSVSTLTIQRTQQEDSAVYLCASSRDTNTGELFFGEGSRLTVL.

This clone was picked up many times. CDR3 sequence reads: CASSRSADTGELFF. For the CDR3, the DNA is TGTGCCAGCAGCCGGAGCGCGGACACCGGGGAGCTGTTTTTT. The rearrangement uses TRBV7-9 and TRBJ2-2; D is unclear. CDR1 and CDR2 from the germline V gene are SEHNR and FQNEAQ (reference sequence). This CDR3 contains 14 residues. Trimming took off 5 bases at V and 3 bases at J, with 10 bases between the two ends.

This clone came up many times. The CDR3 DNA sequence: TGCGCCAGCAGCGTGGGACAGGGTAGCCACGAGCAGTACTTC. As protein: CASSVGQGSHEQYF. The V and J genes are TRBV5-1 and TRBJ2-7, with 9 bases lining up with TRBD1. This CDR3 region has 14 residues. Germline CDR1 SGHRS, CDR2 YFSETQ. V shed 4 bases and J 5 bases; nucleotides not matched to a gene: 7.

There are many counts of this clone. CDR3 sequence reads: CASSLGTGDWSEQFF. CDR3 in DNA: TGCGCCAGCAGCTTGGGCACAGGGGATTGGAGTGAGCAGTTCTTC. The rearrangement uses TRBV5-1 and TRBJ2-1, with 7 bases fitting TRBD1. Germline V CDR1 and CDR2: SGHRS, YFSETQ. After removal of 0 bases from V and 9 bases from J, the junction contained 9 bases not matched to a gene. CDR3 length equals 15 residues.

This clone occurred many times. The V call is TRBV5-4, the J call TRBJ2-3; 9 bases agree with TRBD2. The junction had 4 bases not matched to a gene; V was cut back by 4 bases and J by 1 base. The CDR3 spans 15 residues. The germline gives CDR1 SGHNT, CDR2 YYREEE (reference sequence). The CDR3 loop reads CASSPLAGGTDTQYF. In DNA form, the CDR3 reads TGTGCCAGCAGCCCTTTAGCGGGAGGCACAGATACGCAGTATTTT. The complete variable domain, with remaining parts taken from reference TRBV5-4 and TRBJ2-3, reads ETGVTQSPTHLIKTRGQQVTLRCSSQSGHNTVSWYQQALGQGPQFIFQYYREEENGRGNFPPRFSGLQFPNYSSELNVNALELDDSALYLCASSPLAGGTDTQYFGPGTRLTVL.

This clone was seen many times. The gene calls are TRBV7-9 and TRBJ2-4; tentative D call: TRBD2 (6 bases). From germline, CDR1 is SEHNR and CDR2 FQNEAQ (reference sequence). Deletions cut 1 base from V and 7 bases from J, with 11 bases between. There are 14 residues in the CDR3. CDR3 DNA sequence: TGTGCCAGCAGCTTAGAGGGAGGCGTGAACATTCAGTACTTC. Encoded protein: CASSLEGGVNIQYF.

Many counts were recorded for this clone. The chain has TRBV4-1 and TRBJ2-2; 7 nucleotides match TRBD1. Germline lookup yields CDR1 MGHRA and CDR2 YSYEKL. This CDR3 is 18 amino acids long. V dropped 1 base and J dropped 6; count of bases not matched to a gene: 14. Here the CDR3 reads CASSQGLYGQVNAGELFF. Written as DNA, the CDR3 is TGCGCCAGCAGCCAAGGTCTATACGGACAGGTGAATGCCGGGGAGCTGTTTTTT.

This clone was found many times. V is TRBV6-6 and J is TRBJ1-5; 7 positions agree with TRBD1. Germline trimming cut 5 bases from V and 0 bases from J; bases unmatched to any gene: 7. Germline V gene sequence: CDR1 MNHNY, CDR2 SVGAGI (reference sequence). The CDR3 is 16 residues long. CDR3 sequence (DNA): TGTGCCAGCAGTGGAACAGGGACAGTTAGCAATCAGCCCCAGCATTTT. Protein product: CASSGTGTVSNQPQHF.

In its sample, this clone was seen many times. The chain has TRBV6-4 and TRBJ2-1, with D possibly matching TRBD1 (5 bases). The V gene lost 5 bases and the J gene lost 7 bases, with 21 bases spanning the gap. The length of the CDR3 is 16 residues. The germline V gene has CDR1 MRHNA and CDR2 SNTAGT. Written as DNA, the CDR3 is TGTGCCAGCAGTCCCAAATTCGACAGCCAAAATAATGAGCAGTTCTTC. It codes for CASSPKFDSQNNEQFF.

This clone was observed at least ten times. The chain recombines TRBV6-1 with TRBJ1-1; perhaps TRBD1 as D (5 bases). The length of the CDR3 is 13 residues. From germline, CDR1 is MNHNS and CDR2 SASEGT. The germline V and J ends were trimmed by 1 base and 5 bases, with 8 bases remaining between them. CDR3 in DNA: TGTGCCAGCAGTGAAGAGGGGAGGACTGAAGCTTTCTTT. Its protein product is CASSEEGRTEAFF.

This clone was detected ten times or more. The V gene is TRBV28, the J gene TRBJ2-7, with D hard to call. Between the trimmed V and J ends, which lost 6 bases and 3 bases, there was a span of 12 bases. The CDR3 runs 13 residues. CDR1 and CDR2 from the germline V gene are MDHEN and SYDVKM. The CDR3 DNA sequence: TGTGCCAGCAGCCCCCGTACGGTCTACGAGCAGTACTTC. Residues: CASSPRTVYEQYF.

This clone was recorded at least ten times. This chain connects TRBV19 to TRBJ1-5; TRBD1 matches at 9 bases. The junction had 3 bases not matched to a gene; V was cut back by 3 bases and J by 6 bases. Looked up from germline, CDR1 is LNHDA and CDR2 is SQIVND (reference sequence). This CDR3 region has 14 residues. The CDR3, as DNA: TGTGCCAGTAGTATGCCGACAGGGGGTCAGCCCCAGCATTTT. This codes for CASSMPTGGQPQHF.

In this sample, this clone turned up many times. The chain combines TRBV28 with TRBJ1-3, with D perhaps matching TRBD1 (6 bases). The CDR3 extends over 13 amino acids. Trimming removed 6 bases at V and 4 bases at J, with 10 bases between. From germline, CDR1 is MDHEN and CDR2 SYDVKM. The CDR3 nucleotides read TGTGCCAGCAGACAGGGTTTCGGAAACACCATATATTTT. This codes for CASRQGFGNTIYF.

This clone was observed at least ten times. The chain recombines TRBV6-1 with TRBJ1-3, with D hard to call. This CDR3 region has 16 residues. Germline CDR1 reads MNHNS; CDR2 reads SASEGT. V dropped 1 base and J dropped 0 bases, with 10 bases sitting between them. The CDR3 nucleotides read TGTGCCAGCAGTGAAGTGAGAAGAAGCTCTGGAAACACCATATATTTT. It specifies CASSEVRRSSGNTIYF.

This clone came up many times. The chain uses TRBV28 and TRBJ1-4; 8 bases fit TRBD1. The CDR3 is 12 residues long. V gave up 10 bases and J gave up 7 bases; unmatched junction bases: 5. Germline CDR1 MDHEN, CDR2 SYDVKM. The CDR3 DNA follows: TGTGCCACTCGACAGGGGACTGAAAAACTGTTTTTT. The encoded protein is CATRQGTEKLFF.

This clone was counted ten times or more. V and J are TRBV10-2 and TRBJ2-7; 9 nucleotides match TRBD1. Germline CDR1 WSHSY, CDR2 SAAADI. V lost 7 bases and J lost 5; bases outside the gene matches: 12. The CDR3 runs to 15 residues. CDR3 in amino acids: CASTVTSTGGDEQYF. Written as DNA, the CDR3 is TGCGCCAGCACCGTCACTTCGACAGGGGGGGACGAGCAGTACTTC.

This chain joins TRBV7-6 and TRBJ2-5, with a weak D call TRBD2 (5 bases). CDR3 size: 15 residues. V gave up 3 bases and J gave up 4 bases, with 15 bases separating them. Germline-derived CDR1 and CDR2 are SGHVS and FNYEAQ. The CDR3 loop reads CASSFIRGGRETQYF. In DNA form, the CDR3 reads TGTGCCAGCAGCTTCATCCGGGGTGGGAGAGAGACCCAGTACTTC. The variable domain in full, completed from reference TRBV7-6 and TRBJ2-5, reads GAGVSQSPRYKVTKRGQDVALRCDPISGHVSLYWYRQALGQGPEFLTYFNYEAQQDKSGLPNDRFSAERPEGSISTLTIQRTEQRDSAMYRCASSFIRGGRETQYFGPGTRLLVL.

This clone was detected ten times or more. The gene calls are TRBV7-9 and TRBJ2-3, with 7 bases aligning to TRBD2. The CDR3 extends over 15 amino acids. The germline V gene has CDR1 SEHNR and CDR2 FQNEAQ (reference sequence). After removal of 3 bases from V and 2 bases from J, the junction contained 5 bases not matched to a gene. This CDR3 reads CASSLASGLTDTQYF. The CDR3 nucleotides are TGTGCCAGCAGCTTGGCTAGCGGCCTCACAGATACGCAGTATTTT.